This T cell receptor beta chain was retrieved from a study of T cell repertoires in cytomegalovirus infection. Study-wide context: CMV infection plus the matching HLA type was flagged by public TCR beta signatures.

Overall study results and limits: Clonotype analysis showed dominance of the ex vivo response by HLA-C-restricted CMV-specific TCR beta clonotypes. There were carriers of CMV plus the relevant HLA, and cumulative public TCR beta family frequency identified them.

This clonotype was observed a few times. Its specificity is not known. TCRdb processed the reads anew with MiXCR; each CDR3 protein has one entry. The data contain hundreds of thousands of distinct CDR3 sequences, roughly 16% of them singletons. CDR3 size: 13 residues. With 6 bases removed from V and 4 bases from J, the gap between germline ends came to 16 bases. Germline values: CDR1 DFQATT, CDR2 SNEGSKA (reference sequence). The chain joins TRBV20-1 to TRBJ2-7, with a tentative D call TRBD2 (6 bases). The clonotype originates from a human donor in good health (CMV status not recorded). Some clones in this sample may be carry-over from other donors' samples. The specimen was PBMCs. CDR3 bases: TGCAGTGCCGGCAGTGGGGGGAGGTACGAGCAGTACTTC. This codes for CSAGSGGRYEQYF.